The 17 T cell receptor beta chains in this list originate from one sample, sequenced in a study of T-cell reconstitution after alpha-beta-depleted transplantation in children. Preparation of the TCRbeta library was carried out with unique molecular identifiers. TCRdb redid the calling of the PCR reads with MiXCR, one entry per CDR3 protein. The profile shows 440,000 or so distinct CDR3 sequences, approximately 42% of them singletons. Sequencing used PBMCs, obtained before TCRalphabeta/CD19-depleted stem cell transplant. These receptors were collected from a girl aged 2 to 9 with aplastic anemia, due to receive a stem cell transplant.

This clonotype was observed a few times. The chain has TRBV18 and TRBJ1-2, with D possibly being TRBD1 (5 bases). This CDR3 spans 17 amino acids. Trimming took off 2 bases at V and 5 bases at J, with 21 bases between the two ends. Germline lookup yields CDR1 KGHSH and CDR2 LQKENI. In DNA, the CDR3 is TGTGCCAGCTCACCAATCAGGGAACCCTCAACCGCTTATGGCTACACCTTC. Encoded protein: CASSPIREPSTAYGYTF.

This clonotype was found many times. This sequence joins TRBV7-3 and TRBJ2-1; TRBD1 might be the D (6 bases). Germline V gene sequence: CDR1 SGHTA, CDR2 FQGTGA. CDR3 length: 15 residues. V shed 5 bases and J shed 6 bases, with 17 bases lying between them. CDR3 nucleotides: TGTGCCAGCAGCCCAGGGGCCGAAGGCGTCAATGAGCAGTTCTTC. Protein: CASSPGAEGVNEQFF.

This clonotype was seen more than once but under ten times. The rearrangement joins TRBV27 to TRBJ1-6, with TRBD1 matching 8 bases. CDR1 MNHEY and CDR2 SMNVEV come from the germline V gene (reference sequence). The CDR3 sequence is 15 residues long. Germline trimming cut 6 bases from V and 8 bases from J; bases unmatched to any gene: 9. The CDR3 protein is CASSISGGVDSPLHF. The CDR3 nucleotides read TGTGCCAGCAGCATATCAGGGGGCGTGGATTCACCCCTCCACTTT.

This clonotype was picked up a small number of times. This CDR3 is CSARAGGGHTGELFF. The CDR3 region has the DNA TGCAGTGCTAGAGCGGGCGGGGGCCACACCGGGGAGCTGTTTTTT. This chain uses TRBV20-1 with TRBJ2-2; D possibly corresponds to TRBD2 (7 bases). V was shortened by 1 base and J by 3 bases, with 12 bases between the two germline ends. CDR1 is DFQATT and CDR2 is SNEGSKA in the germline V gene (reference sequence). The CDR3 totals 15 residues.

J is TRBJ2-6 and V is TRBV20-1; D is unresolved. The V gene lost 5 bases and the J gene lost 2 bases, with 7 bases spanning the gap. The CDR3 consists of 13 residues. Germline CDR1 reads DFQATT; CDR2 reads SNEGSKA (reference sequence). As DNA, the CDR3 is TGCAGTGCTCCAACTGCTGGGGCCAACGTCCTGACTTTC. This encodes CSAPTAGANVLTF.

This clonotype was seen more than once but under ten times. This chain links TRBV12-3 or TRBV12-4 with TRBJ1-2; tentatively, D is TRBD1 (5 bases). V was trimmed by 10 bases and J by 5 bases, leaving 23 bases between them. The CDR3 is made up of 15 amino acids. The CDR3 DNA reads TGTGCCACAGAAACGGACACTAGGCTCCCATATGGCTACACCTTC. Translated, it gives CATETDTRLPYGYTF.

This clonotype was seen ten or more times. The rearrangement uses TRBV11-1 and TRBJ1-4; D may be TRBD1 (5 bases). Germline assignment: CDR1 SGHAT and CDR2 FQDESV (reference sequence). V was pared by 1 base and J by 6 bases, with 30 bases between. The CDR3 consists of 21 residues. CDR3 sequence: CASSLGVAGWSQGEGDEKLFF. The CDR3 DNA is TGTGCCAGCAGCTTAGGAGTGGCTGGTTGGAGTCAGGGTGAGGGAGATGAAAAACTGTTTTTT. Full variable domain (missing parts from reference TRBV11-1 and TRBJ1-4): EAEVAQSPRYKITEKSQAVAFWCDPISGHATLYWYRQILGQGPELLVQFQDESVVDDSQLPKDRFSAERLKGVDSTLKIQPAELGDSAMYLCASSLGVAGWSQGEGDEKLFFGSGTQLSVL.

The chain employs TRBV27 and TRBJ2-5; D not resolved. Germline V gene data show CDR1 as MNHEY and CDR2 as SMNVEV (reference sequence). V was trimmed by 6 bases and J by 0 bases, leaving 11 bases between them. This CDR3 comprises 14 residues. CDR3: CASSNTRYQETQYF. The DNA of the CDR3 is TGTGCCAGCAGCAACACACGATACCAAGAGACCCAGTACTTC.

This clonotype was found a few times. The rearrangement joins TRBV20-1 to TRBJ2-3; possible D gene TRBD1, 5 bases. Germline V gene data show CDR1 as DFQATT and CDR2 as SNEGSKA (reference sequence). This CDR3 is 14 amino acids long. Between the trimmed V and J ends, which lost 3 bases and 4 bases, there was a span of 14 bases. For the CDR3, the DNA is TGCAGTGCTAGCTATCCTGGCAGGGCAGATACGCAGTATTTT. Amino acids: CSASYPGRADTQYF.

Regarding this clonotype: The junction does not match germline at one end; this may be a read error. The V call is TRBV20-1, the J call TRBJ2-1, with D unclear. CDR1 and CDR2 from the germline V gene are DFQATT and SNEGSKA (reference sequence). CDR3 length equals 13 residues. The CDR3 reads CSADTRSYNDQFF. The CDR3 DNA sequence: TGCAGCGCCGACACCCGCTCCTACAATGACCAGTTCTTC.

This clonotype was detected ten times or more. For the CDR3, the DNA is TGCAGTGCTAGAGCCGGGACAACGACCTATGGCTACACCTTC. Translated: CSARAGTTTYGYTF. The chain is built from TRBV20-1 and TRBJ1-2; TRBD1 is a possible D gene (6 bases). The CDR3 totals 14 residues. CDR1 and CDR2 (germline): DFQATT, SNEGSKA (reference sequence). The V gene lost 1 base and the J gene lost 4 bases, with 13 bases spanning the gap.

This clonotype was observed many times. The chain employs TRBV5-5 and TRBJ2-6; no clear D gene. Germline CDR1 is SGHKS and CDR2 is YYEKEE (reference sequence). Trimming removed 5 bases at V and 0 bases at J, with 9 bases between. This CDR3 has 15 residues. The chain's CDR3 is CASRYDPSGANVLTF. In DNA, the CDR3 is TGTGCCAGCAGATACGACCCCTCTGGGGCCAACGTCCTGACTTTC.

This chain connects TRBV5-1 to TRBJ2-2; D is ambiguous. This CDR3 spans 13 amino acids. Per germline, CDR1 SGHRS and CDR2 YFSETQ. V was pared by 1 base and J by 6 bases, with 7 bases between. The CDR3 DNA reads TGCGCCAGCAGCTTGAAAGCTGCCGGGGAGCTGTTTTTT. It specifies CASSLKAAGELFF.

The CDR3 loop reads CASSLGAGTAYEQYF. The CDR3 DNA is TGCGCCAGCAGCTTGGGGGCCGGGACAGCCTACGAGCAGTACTTC. V is TRBV5-1 and J is TRBJ2-7; 7 bases map to TRBD1. CDR1 is SGHRS, CDR2 YFSETQ, per germline. J was trimmed by 2 bases and V by 0 bases; bases with no gene match: 5. The CDR3 sequence is 15 residues long.

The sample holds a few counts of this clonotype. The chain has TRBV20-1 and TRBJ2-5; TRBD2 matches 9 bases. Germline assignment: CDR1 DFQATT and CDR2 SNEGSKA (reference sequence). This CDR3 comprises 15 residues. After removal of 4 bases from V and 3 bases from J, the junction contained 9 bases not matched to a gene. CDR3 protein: CSAIPSGIREETQYF. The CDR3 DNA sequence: TGCAGTGCTATACCTAGCGGGATTAGAGAAGAGACCCAGTACTTC.

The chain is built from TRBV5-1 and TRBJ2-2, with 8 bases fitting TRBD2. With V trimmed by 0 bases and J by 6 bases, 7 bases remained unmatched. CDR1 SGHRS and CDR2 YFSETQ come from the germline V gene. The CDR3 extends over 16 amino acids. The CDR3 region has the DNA TGCGCCAGCAGCTTGGGTAGCGGGACGTCCGCCGGGGAGCTGTTTTTT. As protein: CASSLGSGTSAGELFF.

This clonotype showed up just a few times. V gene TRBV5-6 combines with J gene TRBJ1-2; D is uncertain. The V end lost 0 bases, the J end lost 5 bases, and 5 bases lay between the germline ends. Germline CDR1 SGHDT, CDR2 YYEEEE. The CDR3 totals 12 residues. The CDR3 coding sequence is TGTGCCAGCAGCTTGGACCCGTATGGCTACACCTTC. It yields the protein CASSLDPYGYTF.